The subject of this entry is one T cell receptor (beta chain). Under the authors' procedure: Nucleated cell counts were estimated from reference gene primer amplification. Generated by immunoSEQ multiplex PCR, the TCRdb table keeps only in-frame clones and is missing some. V, J and clone size are taken as reported in that table, and D and trimming were inferred from the DNA itself. Of 200,000 to 250,000 clones listed, just under 85% are singletons. Trimming took 3 bases from V and 2 from J; bases not matched to a gene: 4. CDR1 and CDR2 from the germline V gene are SEHNR and FQNEAQ (reference sequence). This CDR3 has 15 residues. The data stem from a study of blood T cell repertoires in COVID-19. Study as a whole: The cDNA or gDNA used as material had been derived from T cells, B-cell-depleted T cells, or PBMCs.

Sequencing was done on a sample of peripheral blood. This TCR was recovered from an elderly man with acute or convalescent COVID-19. The gene calls are TRBV7-9 and TRBJ2-3, with 8 bases matching TRBD2. The chain's CDR3 is CASSLRGDNTDTQYF. CDR3 nucleotides: TGTGCCAGCAGCTTGCGGGGGGACAACACAGATACGCAGTATTTT.